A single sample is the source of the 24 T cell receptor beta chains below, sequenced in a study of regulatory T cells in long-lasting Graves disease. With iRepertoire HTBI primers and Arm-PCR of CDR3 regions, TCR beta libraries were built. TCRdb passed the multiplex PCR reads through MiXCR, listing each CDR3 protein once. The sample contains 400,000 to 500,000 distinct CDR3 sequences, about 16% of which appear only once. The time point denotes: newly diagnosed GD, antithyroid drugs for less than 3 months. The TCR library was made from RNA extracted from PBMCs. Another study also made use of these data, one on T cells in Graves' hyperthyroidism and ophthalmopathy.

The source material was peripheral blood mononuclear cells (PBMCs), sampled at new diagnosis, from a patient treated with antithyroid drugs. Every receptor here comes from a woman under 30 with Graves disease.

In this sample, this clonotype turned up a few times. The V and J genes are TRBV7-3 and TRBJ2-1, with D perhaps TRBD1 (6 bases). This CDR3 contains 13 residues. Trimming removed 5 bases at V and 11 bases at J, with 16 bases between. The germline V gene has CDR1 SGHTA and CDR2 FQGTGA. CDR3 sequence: CASSHPSGQKQFF. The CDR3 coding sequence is TGTGCCAGCAGCCACCCCTCGGGACAAAAGCAGTTCTTC.

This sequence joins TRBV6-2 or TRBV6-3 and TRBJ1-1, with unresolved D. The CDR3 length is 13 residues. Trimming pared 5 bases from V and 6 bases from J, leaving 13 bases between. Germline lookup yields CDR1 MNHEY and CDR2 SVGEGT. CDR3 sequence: CASSAIQGSEAFF. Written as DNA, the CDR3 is TGTGCCAGCAGTGCCATACAAGGATCTGAAGCTTTCTTT.

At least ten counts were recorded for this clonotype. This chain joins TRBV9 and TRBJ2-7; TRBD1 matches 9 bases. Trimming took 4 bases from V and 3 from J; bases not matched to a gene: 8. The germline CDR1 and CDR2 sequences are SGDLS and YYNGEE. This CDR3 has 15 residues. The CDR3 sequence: CASSPKTGGDYEQYF. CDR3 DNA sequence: TGTGCCAGCAGCCCAAAGACAGGGGGAGACTACGAGCAGTACTTC.

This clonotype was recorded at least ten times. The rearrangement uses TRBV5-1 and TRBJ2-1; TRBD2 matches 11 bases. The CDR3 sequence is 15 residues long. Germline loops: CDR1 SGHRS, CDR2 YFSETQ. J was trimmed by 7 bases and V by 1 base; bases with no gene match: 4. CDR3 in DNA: TGCGCCAGCAGCTTGACTAGCGGGAGTGGGAATGAGCAGTTCTTC. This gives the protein CASSLTSGSGNEQFF.

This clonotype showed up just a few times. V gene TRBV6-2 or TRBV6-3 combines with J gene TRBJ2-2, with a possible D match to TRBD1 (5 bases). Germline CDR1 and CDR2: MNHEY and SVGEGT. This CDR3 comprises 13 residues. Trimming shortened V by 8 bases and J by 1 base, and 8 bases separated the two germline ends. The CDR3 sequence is CASVTGNTGELFF. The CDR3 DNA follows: TGTGCCAGCGTTACAGGGAACACCGGGGAGCTGTTTTTT.

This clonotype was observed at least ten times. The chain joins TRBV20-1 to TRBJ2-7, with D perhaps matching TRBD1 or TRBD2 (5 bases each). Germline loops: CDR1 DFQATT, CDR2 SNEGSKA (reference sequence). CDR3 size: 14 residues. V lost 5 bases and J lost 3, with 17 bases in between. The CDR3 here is CSAATYRGGYEQYF. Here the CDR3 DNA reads TGCAGTGCTGCAACCTACCGTGGGGGCTACGAGCAGTACTTC.

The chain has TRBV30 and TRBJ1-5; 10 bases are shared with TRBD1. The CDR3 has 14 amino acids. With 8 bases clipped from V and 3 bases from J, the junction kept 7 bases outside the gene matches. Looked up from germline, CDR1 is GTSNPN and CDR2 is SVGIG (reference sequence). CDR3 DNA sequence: TGTGCCAGTAGTGGGACAGGGGACAATCAGCCCCAGCATTTT. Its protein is CASSGTGDNQPQHF.

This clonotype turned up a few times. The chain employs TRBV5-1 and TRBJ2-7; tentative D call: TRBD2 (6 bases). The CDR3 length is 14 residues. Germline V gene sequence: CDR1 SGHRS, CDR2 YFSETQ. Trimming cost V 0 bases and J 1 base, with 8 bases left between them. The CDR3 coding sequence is TGCGCCAGCAGCTTGGCTAGCGATTCCTACGAGCAGTACTTC. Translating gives CASSLASDSYEQYF.

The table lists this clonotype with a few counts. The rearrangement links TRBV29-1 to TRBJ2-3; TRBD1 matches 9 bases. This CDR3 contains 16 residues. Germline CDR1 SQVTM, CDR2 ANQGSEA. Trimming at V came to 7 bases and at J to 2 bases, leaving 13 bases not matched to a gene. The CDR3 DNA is TGCAGCGCCATTCCCATCGGGACAGGGAACACAGATACGCAGTATTTT. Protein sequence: CSAIPIGTGNTDTQYF.

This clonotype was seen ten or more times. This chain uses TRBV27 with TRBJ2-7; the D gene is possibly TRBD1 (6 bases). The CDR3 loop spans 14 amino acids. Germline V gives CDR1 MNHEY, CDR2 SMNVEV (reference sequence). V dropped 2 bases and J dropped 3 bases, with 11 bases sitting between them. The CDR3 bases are TGTGCCAGCAGTTTAGTACAGGGTGGCTACGAGCAGTACTTC. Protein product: CASSLVQGGYEQYF.

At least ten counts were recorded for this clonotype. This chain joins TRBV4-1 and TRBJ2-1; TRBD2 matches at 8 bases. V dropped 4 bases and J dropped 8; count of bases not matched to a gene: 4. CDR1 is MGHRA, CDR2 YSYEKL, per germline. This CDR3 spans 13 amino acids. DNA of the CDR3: TGCGCCAGCAGCCCTACCGGGGGGGATGAGCAGTTCTTC. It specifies CASSPTGGDEQFF.

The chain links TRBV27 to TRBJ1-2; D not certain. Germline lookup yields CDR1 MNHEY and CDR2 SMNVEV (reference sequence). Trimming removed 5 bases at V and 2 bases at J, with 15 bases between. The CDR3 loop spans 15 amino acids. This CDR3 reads CASSPFPDMNYGYTF. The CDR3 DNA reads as TGTGCCAGCAGTCCGTTTCCAGACATGAACTATGGCTACACCTTC.

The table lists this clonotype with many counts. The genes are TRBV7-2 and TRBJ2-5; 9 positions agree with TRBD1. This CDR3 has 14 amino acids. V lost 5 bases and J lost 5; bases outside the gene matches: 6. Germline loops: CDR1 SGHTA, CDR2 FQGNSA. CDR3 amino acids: CASSLDRGSETQYF. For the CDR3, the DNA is TGTGCCAGCAGCCTGGACAGGGGTTCGGAGACCCAGTACTTC.

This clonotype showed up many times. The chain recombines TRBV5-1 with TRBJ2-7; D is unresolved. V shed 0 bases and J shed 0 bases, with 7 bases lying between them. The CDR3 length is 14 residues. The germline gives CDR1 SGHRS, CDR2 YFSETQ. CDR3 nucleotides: TGCGCCAGCAGCTTGGAGGTCTCCTCCTACGAGCAGTACTTC. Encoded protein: CASSLEVSSYEQYF.

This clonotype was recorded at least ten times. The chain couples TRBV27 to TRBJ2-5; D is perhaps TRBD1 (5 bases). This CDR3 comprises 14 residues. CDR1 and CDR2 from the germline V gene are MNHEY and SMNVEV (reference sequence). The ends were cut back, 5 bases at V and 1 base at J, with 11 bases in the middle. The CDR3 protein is CASSPDRVQETQYF. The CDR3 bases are TGTGCCAGCAGTCCTGACAGAGTCCAAGAGACCCAGTACTTC.

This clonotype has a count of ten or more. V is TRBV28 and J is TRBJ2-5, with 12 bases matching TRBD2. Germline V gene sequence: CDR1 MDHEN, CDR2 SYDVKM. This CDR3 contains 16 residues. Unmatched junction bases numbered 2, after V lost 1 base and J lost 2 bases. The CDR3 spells CASSLSLAGGQETQYF. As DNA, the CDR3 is TGTGCCAGCAGTTTATCGCTAGCGGGAGGGCAAGAGACCCAGTACTTC.

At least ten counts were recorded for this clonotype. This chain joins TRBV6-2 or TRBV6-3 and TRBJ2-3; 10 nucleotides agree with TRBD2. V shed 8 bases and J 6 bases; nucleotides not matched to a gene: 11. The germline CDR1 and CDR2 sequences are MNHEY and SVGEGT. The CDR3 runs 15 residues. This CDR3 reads CASLPGLARRDTQYF. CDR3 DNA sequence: TGTGCCAGCTTACCGGGACTAGCGCGAAGGGATACGCAGTATTTT.

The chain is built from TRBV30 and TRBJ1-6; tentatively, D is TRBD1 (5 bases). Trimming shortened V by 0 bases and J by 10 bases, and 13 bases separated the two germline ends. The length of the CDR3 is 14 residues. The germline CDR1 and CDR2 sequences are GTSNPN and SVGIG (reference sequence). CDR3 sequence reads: CAWSVHGAGSPLHF. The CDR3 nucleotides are TGTGCCTGGAGTGTACATGGGGCAGGGTCACCCCTCCACTTT. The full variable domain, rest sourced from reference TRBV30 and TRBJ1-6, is SQTIHQWPATLVQPVGSPLSLECTVEGTSNPNLYWYRQAAGRGLQLLFYSVGIGQISSEVPQNLSASRPQDRQFILSSKKLLLSDSGFYLCAWSVHGAGSPLHFGNGTRLTVT.

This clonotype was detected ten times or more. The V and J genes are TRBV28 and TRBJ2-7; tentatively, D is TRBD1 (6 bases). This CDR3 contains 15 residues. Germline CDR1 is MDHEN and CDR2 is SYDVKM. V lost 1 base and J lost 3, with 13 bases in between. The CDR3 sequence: CASSLSTGEDYEQYF. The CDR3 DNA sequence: TGTGCCAGCAGTTTATCGACAGGAGAGGACTACGAGCAGTACTTC.

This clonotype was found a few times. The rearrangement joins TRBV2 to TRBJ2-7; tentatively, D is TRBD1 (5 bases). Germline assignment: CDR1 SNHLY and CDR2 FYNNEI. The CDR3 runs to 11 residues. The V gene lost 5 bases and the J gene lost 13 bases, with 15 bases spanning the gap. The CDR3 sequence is CASSLLQVYYF. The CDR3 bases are TGTGCCAGCAGTCTACTACAGGTCTACTACTTC.

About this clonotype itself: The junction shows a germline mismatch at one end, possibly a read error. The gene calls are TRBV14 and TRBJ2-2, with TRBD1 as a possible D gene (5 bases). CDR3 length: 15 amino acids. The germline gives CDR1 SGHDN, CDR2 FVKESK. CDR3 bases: TGTACCAGCGAGTCAGAGGACCCCAGGGCCGGGGAGCTGTTTTTT. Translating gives CTSESEDPRAGELFF. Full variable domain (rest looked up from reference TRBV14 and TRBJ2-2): EAGVTQFPSHSVIEKGQTVTLRCDPISGHDNLYWYRRVMGKEIKFLLHFVKESKQDESGMPNNRFLAERTGGTYSTLKVQPAELEDSGVYFCTSESEDPRAGELFFGEGSRLTVL.

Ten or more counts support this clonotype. In nucleotides, the CDR3 is TGCGCCAGCAGCCTATTCGAGGGGACAGATACGCAGTATTTT. It codes for CASSLFEGTDTQYF. The chain has TRBV5-1 and TRBJ2-3, with D perhaps matching TRBD1 or TRBD2 (5 bases each). Germline V gene sequence: CDR1 SGHRS, CDR2 YFSETQ. V was pared by 4 bases and J by 3 bases, with 12 bases between. The CDR3 extends over 14 amino acids.

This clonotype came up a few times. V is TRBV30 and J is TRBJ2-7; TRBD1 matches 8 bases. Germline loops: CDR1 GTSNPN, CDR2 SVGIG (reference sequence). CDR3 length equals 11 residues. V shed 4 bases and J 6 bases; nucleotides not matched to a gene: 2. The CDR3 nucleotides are TGTGCCTGGACACAGGGGGGCGAGCAGTACTTC. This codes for CAWTQGGEQYF.

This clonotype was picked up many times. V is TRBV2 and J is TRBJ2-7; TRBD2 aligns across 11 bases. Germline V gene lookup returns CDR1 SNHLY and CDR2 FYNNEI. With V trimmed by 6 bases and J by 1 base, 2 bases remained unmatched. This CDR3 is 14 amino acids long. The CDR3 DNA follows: TGTGCCAGCAGACTAGCGGGAGAATCCTACGAGCAGTACTTC. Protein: CASRLAGESYEQYF.